This TCR beta chain derives from a study of T cell repertoires in cytomegalovirus infection. General study findings and limits: The cumulative frequency of public TCR beta families identified carriers of CMV plus the relevant HLA. HLA-C-restricted CMV clonotypes gave the most frequent clonotype in two of eight donors.

CDR3 length: 14 amino acids. With 5 bases clipped from V and 5 bases from J, the junction kept 9 bases outside the gene matches. Germline CDR1 and CDR2: DFQATT and SNEGSKA (reference sequence). TCRdb reanalysed the reads using MiXCR and keeps one entry per CDR3 protein. Of hundreds of thousands of distinct CDR3 sequences listed, around a third are singletons. This clonotype occurred a few times. Its target is unknown. This sequence originates from a human donor in good health (CMV status not recorded). Some clones in this sample may be carry-over from other donors' samples. The sequenced sample was cultured PBMCs, obtained from culture after CMV antigen stimulation. The gene calls are TRBV20-1 and TRBJ1-1; 9 bases align to TRBD1. The CDR3 spells CSAARRDRATEAFF. The DNA of the CDR3 is TGCAGTGCTGCCCGCCGGGACAGGGCTACTGAAGCTTTCTTT.